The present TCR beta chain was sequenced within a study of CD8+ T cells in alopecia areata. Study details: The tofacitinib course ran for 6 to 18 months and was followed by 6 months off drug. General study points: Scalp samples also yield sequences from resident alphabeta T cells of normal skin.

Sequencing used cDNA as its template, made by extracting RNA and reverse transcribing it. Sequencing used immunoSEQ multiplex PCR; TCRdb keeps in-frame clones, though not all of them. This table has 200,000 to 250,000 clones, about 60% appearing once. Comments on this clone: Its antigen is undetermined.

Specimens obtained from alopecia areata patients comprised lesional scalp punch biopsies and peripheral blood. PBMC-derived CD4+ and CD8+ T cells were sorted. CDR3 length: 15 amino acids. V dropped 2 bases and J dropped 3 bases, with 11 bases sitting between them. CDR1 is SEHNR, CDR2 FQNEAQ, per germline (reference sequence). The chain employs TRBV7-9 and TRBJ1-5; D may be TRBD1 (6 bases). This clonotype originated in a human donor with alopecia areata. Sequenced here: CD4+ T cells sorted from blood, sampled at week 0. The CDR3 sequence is CASSLSTGTNQPQHF. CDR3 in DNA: TGTGCCAGCAGCTTATCCACAGGGACCAATCAGCCCCAGCATTTT. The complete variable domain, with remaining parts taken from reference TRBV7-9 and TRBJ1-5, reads DTGVSQNPRHKITKRGQNVTFRCDPISEHNRLYWYRQTLGQGPEFLTYFQNEAQLEKSRLLSDRFSAERPKGSFSTLEIQRTEQGDSAMYLCASSLSTGTNQPQHFGDGTRLSIL.